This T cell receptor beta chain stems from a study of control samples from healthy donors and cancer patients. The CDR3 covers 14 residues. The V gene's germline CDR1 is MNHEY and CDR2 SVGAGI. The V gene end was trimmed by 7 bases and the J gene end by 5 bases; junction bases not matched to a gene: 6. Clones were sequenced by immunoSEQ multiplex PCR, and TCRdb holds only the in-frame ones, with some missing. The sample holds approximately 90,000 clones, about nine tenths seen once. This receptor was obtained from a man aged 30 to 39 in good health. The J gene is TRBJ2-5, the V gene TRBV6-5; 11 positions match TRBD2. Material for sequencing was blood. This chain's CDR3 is CASIFSSGGETQYF. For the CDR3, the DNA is TGTGCCAGCATTTTTTCTAGCGGGGGGGAGACCCAGTACTTC.